Shown below are 29 T cell receptor beta chains from a single sample sequenced in a study of CD8+ T cells in alopecia areata. Extracted from the samples, RNA was reverse transcribed into cDNA to serve as the sequencing template. Method: immunoSEQ multiplex PCR; TCRdb's copy keeps in-frame clones and lacks some. The sample has some 180,000 clones; 50% to 70% are singletons. The input for sequencing was CD4+ T cells sorted from blood, taken at week 0. These receptors all stem from a human donor with alopecia areata.

The rearrangement links TRBV28 to TRBJ1-5; D remains ambiguous. Germline V gene lookup returns CDR1 MDHEN and CDR2 SYDVKM. The V and J ends lost 6 bases and 1 base respectively, with 7 bases between them. The CDR3 has 13 residues. CDR3 nucleotide sequence: TGTGCCAGCAGACCTCAGAGCAATCAGCCCCAGCATTTT. As protein: CASRPQSNQPQHF.

V usage is TRBV7-2 and J usage is TRBJ2-5; D is possibly TRBD2 (5 bases). V gave up 6 bases and J gave up 5 bases, with 13 bases separating them. CDR1 and CDR2 (germline): SGHTA, FQGNSA. This CDR3 comprises 13 residues. CDR3 sequence (DNA): TGTGCCAGCAGGAGGGCCAGCAGGGAGACCCAGTACTTC. Protein: CASRRASRETQYF.

In the case of this clone: At the DNA level, this CDR3 is encoded by other sequences in the same sample as well. This sequence joins TRBV5-1 and TRBJ1-1, with 7 bases aligning to TRBD1. Unmatched junction bases numbered 4, after V lost 3 bases and J lost 2 bases. Germline-derived CDR1 and CDR2 are SGHRS and YFSETQ. The CDR3 length is 14 residues. The CDR3 loop reads CASSSGQSNTEAFF. In DNA form, the CDR3 reads TGCGCCAGCAGCTCGGGACAGAGTAACACTGAAGCTTTCTTT.

The chain recombines TRBV9 with TRBJ1-2; D gene ambiguous. The CDR3 sequence is 10 residues long. Germline CDR1 SGDLS, CDR2 YYNGEE. Trimming cost V 3 bases and J 4 bases, with 1 base left between them. The CDR3 region is CASSGYGYTF. As DNA, the CDR3 is TGTGCCAGCAGCGGCTATGGCTACACCTTC. The complete variable domain, with remaining parts taken from reference TRBV9 and TRBJ1-2, reads DSGVTQTPKHLITATGQRVTLRCSPRSGDLSVYWYQQSLDQGLQFLIQYYNGEERAKGNILERFSAQQFPDLHSELNLSSLELGDSALYFCASSGYGYTFGSGTRLTVV.

The V and J genes are TRBV5-1 and TRBJ1-4; possible D gene TRBD1, 6 bases. From germline, CDR1 is SGHRS and CDR2 YFSETQ. The CDR3 contains 14 residues. Deletions cut 0 bases from V and 7 bases from J, with 10 bases between. Written as DNA, the CDR3 is TGCGCCAGCAGCTTGGGACGAGGGGGTGAAAAACTGTTTTTT. This codes for CASSLGRGGEKLFF. The full variable domain, rest sourced from reference TRBV5-1 and TRBJ1-4, is KAGVTQTPRYLIKTRGQQVTLSCSPISGHRSVSWYQQTPGQGLQFLFEYFSETQRNKGNFPGRFSGRQFSNSRSEMNVSTLELGDSALYLCASSLGRGGEKLFFGSGTQLSVL.

The genes are TRBV9 and TRBJ1-6; 7 bases agree with TRBD1. The germline gives CDR1 SGDLS, CDR2 YYNGEE. V dropped 3 bases and J dropped 13; count of bases not matched to a gene: 10. The length of the CDR3 is 14 residues. Here the CDR3 DNA reads TGTGCCAGCAGCGCCACAGGGGAAGGTTGGCCCCTCCACTTT. Protein: CASSATGEGWPLHF.

The rearrangement uses TRBV27 and TRBJ2-7; 7 nucleotides agree with TRBD2. With V trimmed by 5 bases and J by 2 bases, 6 bases remained unmatched. The CDR3 totals 14 residues. From germline, CDR1 is MNHEY and CDR2 SMNVEV (reference sequence). The CDR3 DNA is TGTGCCAGCAGTCCCGGGGGGATTCCCTACGAGCAGTACTTC. Translating it yields CASSPGGIPYEQYF.

This chain links TRBV29-1 with TRBJ2-3, with D perhaps matching TRBD1 (6 bases). The germline CDR1 and CDR2 sequences are SQVTM and ANQGSEA. This CDR3 contains 14 residues. With 8 bases removed from V and 0 bases from J, the gap between germline ends came to 15 bases. For the CDR3, the DNA is TGCAGCACCAGGGGCGGTCTTAGCACAGATACGCAGTATTTT. This encodes CSTRGGLSTDTQYF.

The V call is TRBV18, the J call TRBJ1-2; the D gene is possibly TRBD1 (5 bases). The CDR3 spans 16 residues. From germline, CDR1 is KGHSH and CDR2 LQKENI. Deletions cut 1 base from V and 4 bases from J, with 16 bases between. CDR3 region: CASSPQDTGTVYGYTF. CDR3 in DNA: TGTGCCAGCTCACCACAGGACACAGGAACGGTCTATGGCTACACCTTC.

The V call is TRBV29-1, the J call TRBJ2-5; D might be TRBD2 (6 bases). The V end was cut by 7 bases, the J end by 3 bases, with 9 bases between. Germline V gene lookup returns CDR1 SQVTM and CDR2 ANQGSEA. The CDR3 length is 11 residues. CDR3 coding DNA: TGCAGCGGAGGAGGGGAAGAGACCCAGTACTTC. Translated, it gives CSGGGEETQYF.

This sequence joins TRBV5-1 and TRBJ2-7; possibly TRBD1 or TRBD2 for D (6 bases each). Deletions cut 0 bases from V and 6 bases from J, with 13 bases between. The CDR3 is made up of 14 amino acids. Germline loops: CDR1 SGHRS, CDR2 YFSETQ. The DNA of the CDR3 is TGCGCCAGCAGCTTGGTCGGGGGCGAGGGCGAGCAGTACTTC. It codes for CASSLVGGEGEQYF.

The chain couples TRBV4-1 to TRBJ2-3; D is perhaps TRBD2 (6 bases). CDR3 length: 12 residues. CDR1 is MGHRA and CDR2 is YSYEKL in the germline V gene. Trimming shortened V by 4 bases and J by 9 bases, and 11 bases separated the two germline ends. CDR3 bases: TGCGCCAGCAGCCTCCGTGGGGGGACGCAGTATTTT. This gives the protein CASSLRGGTQYF.

The count of this clone is one. The chain is built from TRBV2 and TRBJ1-5; D might be TRBD1 (6 bases). CDR1 is SNHLY, CDR2 FYNNEI, per germline. CDR3 length equals 14 residues. The V and J ends lost 6 bases and 1 base respectively, with 10 bases between them. CDR3 sequence (DNA): TGTGCCAGCAGACAGGGTACCAGCAATCAGCCCCAGCATTTT. It encodes CASRQGTSNQPQHF.

The rearrangement uses TRBV2 and TRBJ1-5; D unclear. Trimming removed 4 bases at V and 0 bases at J, with 7 bases between. This CDR3 spans 14 amino acids. Germline V CDR1 and CDR2: SNHLY, FYNNEI. This chain's CDR3 is CASSASNSNQPQHF. As DNA, the CDR3 is TGTGCCAGCAGTGCAAGTAATAGCAATCAGCCCCAGCATTTT.

The rearrangement links TRBV4-1 to TRBJ2-7, with 8 nucleotides matching TRBD2. The CDR3 length is 16 residues. Per germline, CDR1 MGHRA and CDR2 YSYEKL. The trim removed 0 bases at V and 5 bases at J, leaving 9 bases unmatched. The CDR3 sequence is CASSQETSLAANEQYF. CDR3 bases: TGCGCCAGCAGCCAAGAGACTTCACTAGCGGCGAACGAGCAGTACTTC.

The chain employs TRBV28 and TRBJ1-1; weak D call: TRBD1 (5 bases). CDR1 is MDHEN and CDR2 is SYDVKM in the germline V gene. V dropped 6 bases and J dropped 10 bases, with 15 bases sitting between them. The CDR3 totals 12 residues. Here the CDR3 DNA reads TGTGCCAGCAGAGAAACACCCGGGGGAGCTTTCTTT. It is translated as CASRETPGGAFF.

The table lists this clone with a few counts. CDR3 sequence reads: CASSLDRGPYEQYF. CDR3 DNA: TGTGCCAGCAGCCTAGACAGGGGGCCCTACGAGCAGTACTTC. This chain uses TRBV7-2 with TRBJ2-7; 10 nucleotides agree with TRBD1. Looked up from germline, CDR1 is SGHTA and CDR2 is FQGNSA. This CDR3 spans 14 amino acids. V lost 5 bases, J lost 2 bases, and 3 bases stayed unmatched. The full variable domain, with the rest looked up from reference TRBV7-2 and TRBJ2-7, is GAGVSQSPSNKVTEKGKDVELRCDPISGHTALYWYRQSLGQGLEFLIYFQGNSAPDKSGLPSDRFSAERTGGSVSTLTIQRTQQEDSAVYLCASSLDRGPYEQYFGPGTRLTVT.

This clone was recorded once. The rearrangement uses TRBV18 and TRBJ2-5; D gene ambiguous. This CDR3 comprises 14 residues. V was cut by 3 bases and J by 1 base, with 9 bases left in between. Germline V CDR1 and CDR2: KGHSH, LQKENI. For the CDR3, the DNA is TGTGCCAGCTCACCGCAGGAACTCCAAGAGACCCAGTACTTC. This sequence encodes CASSPQELQETQYF.

This clone appeared a single time. This chain links TRBV4-1 with TRBJ2-2; no definite D call. Germline V lookup: CDR1 MGHRA, CDR2 YSYEKL. This CDR3 contains 15 residues. Between the trimmed V and J ends, which lost 2 bases and 0 bases, there was a span of 7 bases. CDR3 nucleotides: TGCGCCAGCAGCCAAAACAGCCCGAACACCGGGGAGCTGTTTTTT. As protein: CASSQNSPNTGELFF.

Only a few counts were recorded for this clone. At the DNA level, this CDR3 is encoded by other sequences in the same sample as well. The V call is TRBV29-1, the J call TRBJ2-3; a weak D match, TRBD1 (6 bases). Per germline, CDR1 SQVTM and CDR2 ANQGSEA. The V end was cut by 6 bases, the J end by 2 bases, with 12 bases between. CDR3 length: 13 amino acids. Here the CDR3 reads CSVRRDNTDTQYF. CDR3 sequence (DNA): TGCAGCGTGCGCCGGGACAACACAGATACGCAGTATTTT.

The J gene is TRBJ1-2, the V gene TRBV6-6, with 9 bases matching TRBD1. Germline assignment: CDR1 MNHNY and CDR2 SVGAGI (reference sequence). The CDR3 spans 15 residues. V lost 2 bases to trimming and J lost 8 bases; unmatched junction nucleotides: 9. CDR3 in DNA: TGTGCCAGCAGTTACGCCACGGGACAGGGTCAGGGCTACACCTTC. Its protein is CASSYATGQGQGYTF.

The sample holds one count of this clone. This rearrangement joins TRBV4-3 to TRBJ1-5; no firm D call. Trimming took off 0 bases at V and 3 bases at J, with 6 bases between the two ends. Germline CDR1 is LGHNA and CDR2 is YSLEER. The CDR3 contains 14 residues. CDR3 sequence (DNA): TGCGCCAGCAGCCAAGATATGGACAATCAGCCCCAGCATTTT. This sequence encodes CASSQDMDNQPQHF.

The chain uses TRBV29-1 and TRBJ2-3, with 8 bases lining up with TRBD2. V shed 2 bases and J 8 bases; nucleotides not matched to a gene: 9. This CDR3 has 14 residues. Per the germline V gene, CDR1 is SQVTM and CDR2 is ANQGSEA. The CDR3 coding sequence is TGCAGCGTTGAACTGGGACTAGAATCGGGTACGCAGTATTTT. Amino acid sequence: CSVELGLESGTQYF.

V gene TRBV5-1 combines with J gene TRBJ2-7; a possible D gene is TRBD1 (6 bases). V was cut by 3 bases and J by 3 bases, with 13 bases left in between. Germline values: CDR1 SGHRS, CDR2 YFSETQ. The CDR3 has 14 residues. The chain's CDR3 is CASSSPGVVYEQYF. In nucleotides, the CDR3 is TGCGCCAGCAGCTCCCCAGGGGTAGTCTACGAGCAGTACTTC. Looking up the rest from reference TRBV5-1 and TRBJ2-7 gives the full variable domain: KAGVTQTPRYLIKTRGQQVTLSCSPISGHRSVSWYQQTPGQGLQFLFEYFSETQRNKGNFPGRFSGRQFSNSRSEMNVSTLELGDSALYLCASSSPGVVYEQYFGPGTRLTVT.

This clone was recorded a few times. The rearrangement links TRBV30 to TRBJ1-1; D is unresolved. Trimming removed 0 bases at V and 6 bases at J, with 11 bases between. From germline, CDR1 is GTSNPN and CDR2 SVGIG (reference sequence). The CDR3 covers 13 residues. The CDR3 loop is CAWSVGSWPEAFF. DNA for the CDR3: TGTGCCTGGAGTGTCGGTTCCTGGCCTGAAGCTTTCTTT.

About this clone itself: The same CDR3 is also encoded by other DNA sequences in this sample. The V and J genes are TRBV29-1 and TRBJ2-7; 7 bases fit TRBD1. V shed 6 bases, J shed 4 bases, and the junction held 6 bases outside the gene matches. Germline loops: CDR1 SQVTM, CDR2 ANQGSEA. The CDR3 is 12 residues long. CDR3: CSVRQGPYEQYF. Here the CDR3 DNA reads TGCAGCGTCCGACAGGGACCTTACGAGCAGTACTTC.

The chain carries TRBV30 and TRBJ1-2, with D perhaps matching TRBD1 (6 bases). This CDR3 has 14 residues. Trimming took off 2 bases at V and 8 bases at J, with 18 bases between the two ends. Germline CDR1 and CDR2: GTSNPN and SVGIG (reference sequence). The CDR3 DNA reads TGTGCCTGGAGTCCCCCTGGGGGGGCTGCGGGCTACACCTTC. It specifies CAWSPPGGAAGYTF.

There are a few counts of this clone. The chain links TRBV7-2 to TRBJ2-3, with a tentative D call TRBD1 (6 bases). The germline V and J ends were trimmed by 7 bases and 3 bases, with 14 bases remaining between them. Germline V CDR1 and CDR2: SGHTA, FQGNSA. This CDR3 is 14 amino acids long. CDR3 bases: TGTGCCAGCAAAACAGGGTTAATGACAGATACGCAGTATTTT. This sequence encodes CASKTGLMTDTQYF.

Only a few counts were recorded for this clone. V usage is TRBV6-5 and J usage is TRBJ2-3; 7 bases map to TRBD2. The CDR3 sequence is 15 residues long. Germline CDR1 reads MNHEY; CDR2 reads SVGAGI. Trimming removed 7 bases from V and 2 bases from J; junction bases left unmatched: 9. DNA of the CDR3: TGTGCCAGCACCTTTGCCAGCGGGGCCACAGATACGCAGTATTTT. It translates to CASTFASGATDTQYF.